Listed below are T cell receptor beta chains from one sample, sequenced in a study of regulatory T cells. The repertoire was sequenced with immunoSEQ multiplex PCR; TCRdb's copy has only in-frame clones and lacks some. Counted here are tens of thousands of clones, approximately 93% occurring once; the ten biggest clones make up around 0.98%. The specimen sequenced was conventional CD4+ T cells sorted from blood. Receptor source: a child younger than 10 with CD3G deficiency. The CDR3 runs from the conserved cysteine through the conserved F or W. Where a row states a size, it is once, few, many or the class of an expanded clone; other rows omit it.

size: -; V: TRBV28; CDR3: CASSQDRGNQPQHF
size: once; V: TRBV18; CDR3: CASSPRSSYEQYF
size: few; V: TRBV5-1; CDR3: CASSWGGDRGYTF
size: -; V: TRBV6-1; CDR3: CASSVGGGNNIQYF
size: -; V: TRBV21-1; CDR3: CASSNYRGLRGNEKLFF
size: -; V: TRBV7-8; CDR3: CASTPSGSRISYNEQFF
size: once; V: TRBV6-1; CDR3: CASSTTGEQYF
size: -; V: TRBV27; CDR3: CASSSLGQPRSAQYF
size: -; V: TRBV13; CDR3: CASSARRLAGEGSIQYF
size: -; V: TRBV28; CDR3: CASSSFRGRISLAKNIQYF
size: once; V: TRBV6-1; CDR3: CASRLSGYNEQFF
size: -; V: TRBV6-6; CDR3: CASSLQGSLGEQYF
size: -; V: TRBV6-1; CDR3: CASSEVGRGRGEQYF
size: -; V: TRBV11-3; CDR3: CASSLDGTSNEQFF
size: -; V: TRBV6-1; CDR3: CASSLAWGNIQYF
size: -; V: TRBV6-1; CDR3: CASSEAVFYEQYF
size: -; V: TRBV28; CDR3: CAGGRNQSPLHF
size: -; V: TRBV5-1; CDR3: CASSVSGTRKLPEQFF
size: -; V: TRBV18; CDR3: CASSQSERGEQFF
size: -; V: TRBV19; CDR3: CASSMAGVGGPETQYF
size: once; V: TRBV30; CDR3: CAWKRRSGRSYEQYF
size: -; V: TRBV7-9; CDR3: CASSLSSNTEAFF
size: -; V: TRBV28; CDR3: CASRGTGNTGELFF
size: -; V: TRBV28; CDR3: CASNPRDYLTIGEQFF
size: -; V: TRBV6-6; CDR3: CASSRDRGQSGYTF
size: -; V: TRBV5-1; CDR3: CASSLGQGNTGELFF
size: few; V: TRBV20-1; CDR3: CSARESTEAFF
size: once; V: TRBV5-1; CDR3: CASSPGDRANEKLFF
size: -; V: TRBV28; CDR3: CASSFRIGETYEQYF
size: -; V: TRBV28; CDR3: CASSYDRDQPQHF
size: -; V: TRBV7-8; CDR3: CASSLKRDAGTSGRNEQFF
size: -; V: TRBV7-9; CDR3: CASSFGNYEQYF
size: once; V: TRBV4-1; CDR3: CASSPGQGLVGANVLTF
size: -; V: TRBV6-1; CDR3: CASSEAPQGSYEQYF
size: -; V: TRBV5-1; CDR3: CASSSSSGLAQETQYF
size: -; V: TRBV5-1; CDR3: CASSPSGSETQYF
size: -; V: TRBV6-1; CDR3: CASSGRLAGGVQFF
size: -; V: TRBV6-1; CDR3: CAAGETQYF